This T cell receptor beta chain appears in the sequencing data of a study of blood T cell repertoires in COVID-19. Whole-study context: There were acute and convalescent COVID-19 samples, and they came from the United States, Italy and Spain. T cells, B-cell-depleted T cells, or PBMCs supplied cDNA or gDNA.

Original processing methods: Estimation of nucleated cell counts relied on the amplification of reference gene primers. TCRdb's copy holds only in-frame clones and misses some; the assay was immunoSEQ multiplex PCR. The V and J calls and the clone size are those of that table, but D and trimming were determined from the DNA. The profile covers some 150,000 clones, with more than 80% appearing a single time and 7% to 9% taken by the ten largest. The CDR3 is made up of 15 amino acids. Trimming cost V 4 bases and J 8 bases; bases outside gene matches: 7. CDR1 SGDLS and CDR2 YYNGEE come from the germline V gene.

This chain uses TRBV9 with TRBJ1-3; 12 positions match TRBD1. The material sequenced was peripheral blood. This TCR came from a human donor with acute or convalescent COVID-19. The donor label of this sample is uncertain. The CDR3 reads CASSPSRDRGHTIYF. The CDR3 region has the DNA TGTGCCAGCAGCCCTAGCCGGGACAGGGGGCACACCATATATTTT.